This TCR beta chain was identified during a study of T cell responses to AZD1222 COVID-19 vaccine. Sequenced by immunoSEQ multiplex PCR; TCRdb stores in-frame clones only, minus some. The data hold 130,000 to 150,000 clones, with 89% observed a single time. Study-level points and caveats: Among vaccine-associated CD4 TCRs, coverage spanned spike, with dominance at 160-218 and 743-854. There were repertoire samples only from the period after the peak T cell response.

This clone was observed once. As yet, its antigen is unknown. V lost 3 bases, J lost 8 bases, and 10 bases lay in between. The CDR3 runs to 12 residues. Investigators merged groups given second doses at roughly 4 or roughly 12 weeks. The V gene is TRBV12-3 or TRBV12-4, the J gene TRBJ1-2; perhaps TRBD1 as D (5 bases). This clonotype originated in an adult who received the AZD1222 COVID-19 vaccine. The sample here was peripheral blood, taken 28 days after the second AZD1222 dose. The CDR3 here is CASSLQGVGYTF. The CDR3, as DNA: TGTGCCAGCAGTTTGCAGGGAGTCGGCTACACCTTC.